The rows below give T cell receptor beta chains drawn from one sample of a study of cytomegalovirus exposure and HLA in healthy donors. Libraries were prepared by immunoSEQ multiplex PCR; TCRdb keeps only in-frame clonotypes and omits some of them. The sample lists about 140,000 clones; just under 80% were seen once. The specimen sequenced was PBMCs. The receptors originated from a man aged 25 to 40 in good health and CMV-seronegative. Both conserved end residues are part of each CDR3.

v_call cdr3_aa
TRBV5-6 CASSLRVTSASYEQYF
TRBV28 CAIRGAGRSYEQYF
TRBV28 CASSSRAGAGEKLFF
TRBV7-2 CASSFRGEETQYF
TRBV4-1 CASSTDRGPQQPQHF
TRBV6-4 CASSDSIERDRTNYGYTF
TRBV7-9 CASSHPTGTSGNTDTQYF
TRBV11-3 CASSLGQGSGEAFF
TRBV18 CASMQAGGANGYTF
TRBV25-1 CASRPAAGVTYNEQFF
TRBV30 CAWSVLGSTDTQYF
TRBV28 CASSLGGSAHEQYF
TRBV30 CAWSNPRTGGVFGYTF
TRBV7-9 CASSSGRVMNTEAFF
TRBV20-1 CSATGNEQFF
TRBV28 CASSLAPGQLGYEQYF
TRBV28 CATTGAAAYNEQFF
TRBV6-4 CASSDSSSGTDTQYF
TRBV5-1 CASTLAGESNEQFF
TRBV27 CASRLTGATEAFF
TRBV7-9 CASSLRLAGGVDTQYF
TRBV18 CASSPLEGVALGYTF
TRBV19 CATKRQGEGYEQYF
TRBV9 CASSGRDSDSTDTQYF
TRBV28 CASRFAQGDEQFF
TRBV25-1 CASRDWRVAGNTIYF
TRBV5-4 CASSRRGAEYSYEQYF
TRBV6-5 CASSDSDLGGNTIYF
TRBV19 CASSIDGQGSPPGEQYF
TRBV7-9 CASSDGQGYTEAFF
TRBV28 CASSFRSGANVLTF
TRBV5-1 CASSLEGTYEQYF
TRBV27 CASSWDRSSYEQYF
TRBV2 CASGIQGAGYEQYF
TRBV6-5 CASRPDPEGYEQYF
TRBV25-1 CASRLTGGSGNTIYF
TRBV30 CAWIEPPYGYTF
TRBV28 CASSFRQGETQYF
TRBV28 CASSSSTRKIYYEQYF
TRBV4-1 CASSQDLGTVQETQYF
TRBV21-1 CASSLRHSGRATDTQYF
TRBV28 CASSSSGTGVNEKLFF
TRBV5-5 CASSLDPAGYNEQFF
TRBV6-5 CASSYSAGPSWEQYF
TRBV19 CASSSQTGTAFF